The sequence of this T cell receptor beta chain was determined in a study of T cells in localized non-small cell lung cancer. Findings and caveats of the study: Tumor samples were not multi-region, leaving intratumor heterogeneity unexcluded. A denser population of T cells in blood accompanied longer overall survival. Uninvolved adjacent lung had more T cell clonality than any other tissue, topping tumor. There were a median around 57 of the top 100 tumor clones appearing in adjacent lung.

The CDR3 runs 16 residues. In germline, CDR1 is SGHNT, CDR2 YYREEE (reference sequence). Losses at the gene ends were 4 bases for V and 6 bases for J; bases not matched to a gene: 14. Worth noting for this clone: Its target is not known.

The repertoire was sequenced with immunoSEQ multiplex PCR; TCRdb's copy has only in-frame clones and lacks some. This sample has under 45,000 clones, with about 83% found just once. The chain combines TRBV5-4 with TRBJ1-2; 8 nucleotides line up with TRBD1. Material: PBMCs, obtained before any cancer treatment. The sequence came from a man aged 40 to 75 with stage II lung adenocarcinoma. The CDR3 DNA sequence: TGTGCCAGCAGCCGAGGGGGGTACGGACAGGGTCATGGCTACACCTTC. As protein: CASSRGGYGQGHGYTF.